The present T cell receptor beta chain was sequenced within a study of metastatic and nonmetastatic thyroid tumors. Study outcomes and limitations: It was reportedly found that TCR beta diversity was significantly higher in malignant thyroid tumors than in benign nodules, a difference seen in both blood and tumor samples.

This clone was recorded a few times. Its target is unknown. TCRdb re-called clones from the PCR reads using MiXCR. The top ten clones hold roughly 15% of a sample with tens of thousands of clones, 24% of them seen once. V was shortened by 4 bases and J by 7 bases, with 25 bases between the two germline ends. CDR1 and CDR2 from the germline V gene are MNHEY and SVGAGI. The CDR3 contains 17 residues. Patients were all untreated before their thyroid surgery. This sequence originates from a female donor with papillary thyroid cancer or a benign thyroid nodule (not recorded which). Some clones in this sample may be carry-over from other donors' samples. V gene TRBV6-5 combines with J gene TRBJ1-2; weak D call: TRBD1 (5 bases). Sequencing was done on a sample of tumor tissue. DNA for the CDR3: TGTGCCAGCAGTTCCCATGGGGGTGTTAATCTAACTTGTGGCTACACCTTC. Its translation: CASSSHGGVNLTCGYTF.